These 24 T cell receptor beta chains came from one sample sequenced in a study of blood T cell repertoires in COVID-19. Some clones are missing from TCRdb's copy, which holds only in-frame ones; the method was immunoSEQ multiplex PCR. The table records about 170,000 clones, 70% to 90% of them present only once. Sequencing was carried out using peripheral blood. The receptors shown here come from a woman of 80 years or more in a cohort sampled during active or convalescent COVID-19.

The DNA of the CDR3 is TGTGCCAGCTCAACAAGGACCGCCGGCGGGGAAGATACGCAGTATTTT. It translates to CASSTRTAGGEDTQYF. The chain links TRBV18 to TRBJ2-3; TRBD2 might be the D (6 bases). The germline V and J ends were trimmed by 5 bases and 5 bases, with 20 bases remaining between them. CDR1 and CDR2 from the germline V gene are KGHSH and LQKENI. The CDR3 is 16 residues long.

The chain combines TRBV7-8 with TRBJ1-1; 8 nucleotides match TRBD1. Germline trimming cut 5 bases from V and 4 bases from J; bases unmatched to any gene: 3. The CDR3 spans 13 residues. CDR1 and CDR2 from the germline V gene are SGHVS and FQNEAQ. The CDR3 nucleotides read TGTGCCAGCAGCATTACAGGGGGCACTGAAGCTTTCTTT. This translates into CASSITGGTEAFF.

The chain carries TRBV5-1 and TRBJ1-2; D might be TRBD1 (5 bases). The V end lost 2 bases, the J end lost 8 bases, and 13 bases lay between the germline ends. CDR1 and CDR2 from the germline V gene are SGHRS and YFSETQ. CDR3 size: 13 residues. The CDR3 loop reads CASSLTGEIGYTF. DNA of the CDR3: TGCGCCAGCAGCTTAACGGGGGAAATCGGCTACACCTTC.

The chain uses TRBV7-8 and TRBJ1-6; no reliable D call. V was pared by 1 base and J by 0 bases, with 4 bases between. The germline CDR1 and CDR2 sequences are SGHVS and FQNEAQ. CDR3 length: 15 amino acids. In nucleotides, the CDR3 is TGTGCCAGCAGCTTAGGCAGCTCCTATAATTCACCCCTCCACTTT. This encodes CASSLGSSYNSPLHF.

J is TRBJ2-2 and V is TRBV4-1; 10 bases are a match to TRBD1. From germline, CDR1 is MGHRA and CDR2 YSYEKL. Trimming took 4 bases from V and 6 from J; bases not matched to a gene: 5. The CDR3 spans 15 residues. CDR3 nucleotide sequence: TGCGCCAGCAGCCTTGGACAGGGGGGGGCCGGGGAGCTGTTTTTT. Translation gives CASSLGQGGAGELFF.

The chain carries TRBV7-2 and TRBJ2-7, with D maybe TRBD1 (6 bases). CDR1 SGHTA and CDR2 FQGNSA come from the germline V gene. This CDR3 is built from 14 residues. V was shortened by 2 bases and J by 5 bases, with 13 bases between the two germline ends. The CDR3 region is CASSLFKGVNEQYF. The DNA for the CDR3 is TGTGCCAGCAGCTTATTTAAGGGGGTGAACGAGCAGTACTTC.

The chain carries TRBV30 and TRBJ1-5; D might be TRBD1 (5 bases). The CDR3 loop spans 13 amino acids. In germline, CDR1 is GTSNPN, CDR2 SVGIG (reference sequence). V shed 1 base and J shed 5 bases, with 9 bases lying between them. The chain's CDR3 is CAWSGGRDQPQHF. CDR3 bases: TGTGCCTGGAGTGGGGGGAGGGATCAGCCCCAGCATTTT.

The V gene is TRBV24-1, the J gene TRBJ2-7, with 10 bases lining up with TRBD1. The CDR3 consists of 15 residues. The J segment lost 5 bases and the V segment lost 4 bases, leaving 7 bases of the junction unmatched. In germline, CDR1 is KGHDR, CDR2 SFDVKD. CDR3 DNA: TGTGCCACCAGTGACGGGACAGGGGTAAAAAACGAGCAGTACTTC. This sequence encodes CATSDGTGVKNEQYF.

This clone was counted between two and nine times. This chain uses TRBV2 with TRBJ2-5; 7 positions agree with TRBD1. The J segment lost 1 base and the V segment lost 7 bases, leaving 6 bases of the junction unmatched. The length of the CDR3 is 14 residues. The germline V gene has CDR1 SNHLY and CDR2 FYNNEI. CDR3 residues: CASNKDRAQETQYF. The CDR3 DNA is TGTGCCAGCAACAAAGACAGGGCCCAAGAGACCCAGTACTTC.

The J gene is TRBJ1-2, the V gene TRBV29-1; no firm D call. Per the germline V gene, CDR1 is SQVTM and CDR2 is ANQGSEA. With 6 bases removed from V and 0 bases from J, the gap between germline ends came to 8 bases. This CDR3 comprises 12 residues. The CDR3 protein is CSVVGTNYGYTF. The DNA for the CDR3 is TGCAGCGTGGTGGGCACTAACTATGGCTACACCTTC.

The V gene is TRBV19, the J gene TRBJ2-1; 8 nucleotides align to TRBD2. V lost 7 bases and J lost 9; bases outside the gene matches: 11. The CDR3 extends over 14 amino acids. Germline CDR1 and CDR2: LNHDA and SQIVND (reference sequence). The CDR3 loop is CASTSINRGGEQFF. CDR3 sequence (DNA): TGTGCCAGTACCAGTATAAATCGGGGGGGTGAGCAGTTCTTC. The entire variable domain, with the rest obtained from reference TRBV19 and TRBJ2-1, is as follows: DGGITQSPKYLFRKEGQNVTLSCEQNLNHDAMYWYRQDPGQGLRLIYYSQIVNDFQKGDIAEGYSVSREKKESFPLTVTSAQKNPTAFYLCASTSINRGGEQFFGPGTRLTVL.

This clone occurred a few times. J is TRBJ2-1 and V is TRBV7-2, with 8 bases aligning to TRBD2. Germline lookup yields CDR1 SGHTA and CDR2 FQGNSA. V shed 5 bases and J 6 bases; nucleotides not matched to a gene: 12. The CDR3 consists of 16 residues. The CDR3 DNA sequence: TGTGCCAGCAGCCCCCGGCGGACTAGCTCTACCAATGAGCAGTTCTTC. Translated, it gives CASSPRRTSSTNEQFF.

A single count supports this clone. The chain has TRBV6-5 and TRBJ2-2, with D unclear. Trimming removed 6 bases from V and 4 bases from J, with 15 bases in between. This CDR3 comprises 15 residues. Per germline, CDR1 MNHEY and CDR2 SVGAGI. In DNA form, the CDR3 reads TGTGCCAGCAGACGCGTAGGAGTCGGCACCGGGGAGCTGTTTTTT. It translates to CASRRVGVGTGELFF.

This chain connects TRBV5-1 to TRBJ1-2; 7 bases are shared with TRBD1. The trim removed 0 bases at V and 3 bases at J, leaving 5 bases unmatched. The CDR3 has 15 residues. Germline CDR1 and CDR2: SGHRS and YFSETQ. The CDR3 nucleotides are TGCGCCAGCAGCTTGGCCGGGACAGTGGACTATGGCTACACCTTC. Residues: CASSLAGTVDYGYTF.

The rearrangement uses TRBV19 and TRBJ1-6; 8 bases align to TRBD1. Trimming at V came to 6 bases and at J to 0 bases, leaving 4 bases not matched to a gene. Germline CDR1 is LNHDA and CDR2 is SQIVND (reference sequence). CDR3 size: 16 residues. The CDR3 is CASSKTGGSYNSPLHF. Here the CDR3 DNA reads TGTGCCAGTAGCAAAACAGGGGGCTCCTATAATTCACCCCTCCACTTT.

The chain links TRBV7-9 to TRBJ2-1; 13 positions agree with TRBD2. The CDR3 runs to 16 residues. CDR1 and CDR2 from the germline V gene are SEHNR and FQNEAQ (reference sequence). V lost 1 base, J lost 9 bases, and 6 bases stayed unmatched. CDR3 amino acids: CASSLGGLAGAAEQFF. Here the CDR3 DNA reads TGTGCCAGCAGCTTAGGTGGACTAGCGGGGGCTGCTGAGCAGTTCTTC.

The rearrangement links TRBV12-3 or TRBV12-4 to TRBJ2-7, with a tentative D call TRBD2 (5 bases). Trimming pared 6 bases from V and 2 bases from J, leaving 8 bases between. This CDR3 is built from 12 residues. CDR3 DNA sequence: TGTGCCAGCAGCCCCGGGACCTACGAGCAGTACTTC. It yields the protein CASSPGTYEQYF.

The chain carries TRBV24-1 and TRBJ2-5; D possibly corresponds to TRBD2 (6 bases). Trimming took off 5 bases at V and 7 bases at J, with 13 bases between the two ends. The germline V gene encodes CDR1 KGHDR and CDR2 SFDVKD. The CDR3 is 13 amino acids. CDR3: CATSVPLGGTQYF. CDR3 in DNA: TGTGCCACCAGTGTTCCGTTGGGAGGGACCCAGTACTTC.

The CDR3 nucleotides are TGTGCCTGGAGTGTAGCAGGGCATAGCAATCAGCCCCAGCATTTT. Its translation is CAWSVAGHSNQPQHF. This chain links TRBV30 with TRBJ1-5; possible D gene TRBD1, 5 bases. This CDR3 spans 15 amino acids. Trimming took off 0 bases at V and 0 bases at J, with 9 bases between the two ends. Germline V gene data show CDR1 as GTSNPN and CDR2 as SVGIG (reference sequence).

This clone came up a few times. The rearrangement uses TRBV19 and TRBJ1-1; perhaps TRBD1 as D (6 bases). The V gene's germline CDR1 is LNHDA and CDR2 SQIVND (reference sequence). V lost 8 bases and J 0 bases, leaving 13 bases between the germline ends. This CDR3 is built from 14 residues. The CDR3 loop is CASDIGGMNTEAFF. Here the CDR3 DNA reads TGTGCCAGTGACATTGGGGGCATGAACACTGAAGCTTTCTTT.

The rearrangement uses TRBV2 and TRBJ2-5; 7 bases line up with TRBD1. Germline-derived CDR1 and CDR2 are SNHLY and FYNNEI. The junction had 11 bases not matched to a gene; V was cut back by 11 bases and J by 5 bases. The CDR3 has 13 amino acids. CDR3 in amino acids: CAVRQGPQETQYF. The CDR3 DNA sequence: TGTGCCGTCAGACAGGGACCCCAGGAGACCCAGTACTTC.

This chain joins TRBV27 and TRBJ2-7; TRBD2 is a possible D gene (6 bases). Trimming removed 2 bases at V and 2 bases at J, with 16 bases between. Germline V CDR1 and CDR2: MNHEY, SMNVEV (reference sequence). The CDR3 totals 16 residues. CDR3 nucleotide sequence: TGTGCCAGCAGTTTACGGGAGACTGCCGAGACCTACGAGCAGTACGTC. Its protein is CASSLRETAETYEQYV.

This chain links TRBV28 with TRBJ1-6; 9 bases match TRBD1. With V trimmed by 9 bases and J by 5 bases, 5 bases remained unmatched. CDR1 is MDHEN and CDR2 is SYDVKM in the germline V gene. This CDR3 has 14 amino acids. In DNA form, the CDR3 reads TGTGCCAGTATTGGGACAGGGAATAATTCACCCCTCCACTTT. Its protein product is CASIGTGNNSPLHF.

The V gene is TRBV28, the J gene TRBJ1-2, with D possibly matching TRBD1 (6 bases). Germline CDR1 MDHEN, CDR2 SYDVKM. Trimming removed 10 bases from V and 4 bases from J, with 28 bases in between. The CDR3 sequence is 17 residues long. CDR3 region: CAIEWETGTNRRYGYTF. As DNA, the CDR3 is TGTGCCATCGAATGGGAGACCGGGACAAACAGACGCTATGGCTACACCTTC.